This record looks at one T cell receptor beta chain sequence and its context. The antigen is unknown. The data belong to a study of T cell responses to AZD1222 COVID-19 vaccine. General observations from the study: Only six individuals given AZD1222 were seropositive at baseline. Nearly half of unique spike-specific TCRs reportedly avoided B.1.351 and B.1.1.7 mutated regions. The CD4 TCRs associated with vaccination extended across spike and predominated at 160-218 and 743-854.

Repertoires were generated with immunoSEQ multiplex PCR, while TCRdb's copy carries only in-frame clones and drops some. Of 180,000 or so clones detected, approximately 90% appear once; the ten largest clones hold 3.5% to 4.5%. The germline V gene has CDR1 MNHEY and CDR2 SMNVEV (reference sequence). Trimming cost V 4 bases and J 3 bases, with 21 bases left between them. This CDR3 is built from 18 residues. The clonotype comes from an adult who received the MenACWY meningococcal vaccine as a control. The V gene is TRBV27, the J gene TRBJ2-2; D gene uncertain. The sample in question was peripheral blood, obtained 28 days after the second dose of the MenACWY control vaccine. CDR3 sequence: CASSSLQDLIIDTGELFF. The CDR3 region has the DNA TGTGCCAGCAGTTCCCTCCAGGACCTTATTATAGACACCGGGGAGCTGTTTTTT.